This T cell receptor beta chain was captured by sequencing in a study of blood T cell repertoires in COVID-19. Overall study: Samples of COVID-19 (acute and convalescent) were obtained from the United States, Italy and Spain. Nucleic acid was either cDNA or gDNA, and it came from T cells, B-cell-depleted T cells, or PBMCs.

Generated by immunoSEQ multiplex PCR, the TCRdb table keeps only in-frame clones and is missing some. The repertoire holds a few hundred thousand clones, around 90% seen once, with 0.95% to 1.5% in the top ten. With V trimmed by 0 bases and J by 2 bases, 3 bases remained unmatched. This CDR3 comprises 16 residues. Germline assignment: CDR1 SGHNT and CDR2 YYREEE (reference sequence). Cohort placement rested on clinical history that participants reported themselves. This TCR came from a human donor in a cohort exposed to, infected with or recovered from COVID-19 (not recorded which). The donor label of this sample is uncertain. Sequencing was performed on PBMCs or T cells enriched from blood (not recorded which). The V call is TRBV5-4, the J call TRBJ2-2; 8 positions agree with TRBD2. The CDR3 DNA follows: TGTGCCAGCAGCTTGGCAGCGGGGGCAAACACCGGGGAGCTGTTTTTT. Translation gives CASSLAAGANTGELFF.